The 9 T cell receptor beta chains below were found in one sample sequenced in a study of T cell changes during pregnancy in multiple sclerosis. Here immunoSEQ multiplex PCR was the method, and the copy in TCRdb shows in-frame clones only, minus some. The table records under 50,000 clones, roughly nine tenths of them present only once. The source material was CD4+ T cells from peripheral blood mononuclear cells, sampled after pregnancy. Receptors were obtained from a female donor with multiple sclerosis, enrolled in a pregnancy study.

The rearrangement joins TRBV5-1 to TRBJ2-3, with 10 bases lining up with TRBD2. Germline V CDR1 and CDR2: SGHRS, YFSETQ. Losses at the gene ends were 3 bases for V and 1 base for J; bases not matched to a gene: 2. This CDR3 spans 15 amino acids. The CDR3 sequence: CASSSSGRGTDTQYF. The CDR3 DNA reads as TGCGCCAGCAGCTCTAGCGGGAGAGGCACAGATACGCAGTATTTT.

This chain links TRBV18 with TRBJ1-2; TRBD1 matches 9 bases. The CDR3 is 16 residues long. The V gene end was trimmed by 2 bases and the J gene end by 3 bases; junction bases not matched to a gene: 7. Per germline, CDR1 KGHSH and CDR2 LQKENI. The CDR3 loop is CASSPTTGGPDYGYTF. The CDR3 DNA is TGTGCCAGCTCACCAACTACAGGGGGCCCTGACTATGGCTACACCTTC.

This rearrangement joins TRBV5-1 to TRBJ2-7, with 9 bases lining up with TRBD2. Germline CDR1 and CDR2: SGHRS and YFSETQ. The CDR3 extends over 16 amino acids. V lost 0 bases and J lost 1; bases outside the gene matches: 5. CDR3 in DNA: TGCGCCAGCAGCTTGGAAGGTAGCGGGGGATCCTACGAGCAGTACTTC. Amino acids: CASSLEGSGGSYEQYF.

The V call is TRBV28, the J call TRBJ1-2, with unresolved D. The CDR3 totals 14 residues. The germline CDR1 and CDR2 sequences are MDHEN and SYDVKM. V was trimmed by 6 bases and J by 7 bases, leaving 18 bases between them. The CDR3 nucleotides read TGTGCCAGCAGGCCTAGCTTAAATATAGGTGGCTACACCTTC. It translates to CASRPSLNIGGYTF.

J is TRBJ1-4 and V is TRBV7-9; D is unresolved. Germline V gives CDR1 SEHNR, CDR2 FQNEAQ (reference sequence). The CDR3 has 17 amino acids. Trimming took 1 base from V and 0 from J, leaving 12 bases between them. CDR3 in DNA: TGTGCCAGCAGCTTAGTTATGAAAAGCTCAACTAATGAAAAACTGTTTTTT. Translated, it gives CASSLVMKSSTNEKLFF.

V and J are TRBV9 and TRBJ1-3; a possible D gene is TRBD1 (6 bases). Trimming removed 2 bases from V and 0 bases from J, with 18 bases in between. The CDR3 is 18 residues long. CDR1 is SGDLS, CDR2 YYNGEE, per germline. CDR3 region: CASSVTTGSRYSGNTIYF. The DNA for the CDR3 is TGTGCCAGCAGCGTCACTACAGGGAGCAGATACTCTGGAAACACCATATATTTT. The whole variable domain, filled in from reference TRBV9 and TRBJ1-3, reads DSGVTQTPKHLITATGQRVTLRCSPRSGDLSVYWYQQSLDQGLQFLIQYYNGEERAKGNILERFSAQQFPDLHSELNLSSLELGDSALYFCASSVTTGSRYSGNTIYFGEGSWLTVV.

V gene TRBV6-5 combines with J gene TRBJ2-7; 9 bases are a match to TRBD1. CDR1 is MNHEY, CDR2 SVGAGI, per germline. This CDR3 region has 14 residues. Germline trimming cut 6 bases from V and 4 bases from J; bases unmatched to any gene: 7. CDR3 sequence (DNA): TGTGCCAGCAGCCGCGGACAGGGGAGGTACGAGCAGTACTTC. Translated, it gives CASSRGQGRYEQYF.

This chain connects TRBV7-3 to TRBJ2-7; TRBD1 aligns across 9 bases. The CDR3 sequence is 15 residues long. V lost 4 bases, J lost 3 bases, and 7 bases stayed unmatched. Germline CDR1 SGHTA, CDR2 FQGTGA. In nucleotides, the CDR3 is TGTGCCAGCAGCTACACCGGGACAGGGAGCTACGAGCAGTACTTC. It codes for CASSYTGTGSYEQYF.

The chain carries TRBV5-4 and TRBJ2-2, with D perhaps matching TRBD1 (6 bases). CDR3 length: 13 amino acids. Looked up from germline, CDR1 is SGHNT and CDR2 is YYREEE (reference sequence). The V end lost 7 bases, the J end lost 3 bases, and 10 bases lay between the germline ends. The CDR3 DNA is TGTGCCAGCCACAGGGAGTACACCGGGGAGCTGTTTTTT. Translated: CASHREYTGELFF.